The clone carrying this T cell receptor (beta chain) has only a few counts. Its antigen is not identified. The assay was immunoSEQ multiplex PCR, and TCRdb's table has in-frame clones only and misses some. The sample lists 150,000 to 200,000 clones, approximately 88% occurring once. The sample originates from a study of Ad26.COV2.S vaccination and SARS-CoV-2 variants. Points from the study as a whole: Placebo recipients showed lower spike-specific TCR breadth than vaccinees. Vaccinees and placebo recipients showed similar non-spike TCR breadth. From the TCR breadth and depth analyses, total T cell responses may have been underestimated.

V was shortened by 3 bases and J by 4 bases, with 13 bases between the two germline ends. From germline, CDR1 is LNHDA and CDR2 SQIVND (reference sequence). The CDR3 covers 14 residues. V and J are TRBV19 and TRBJ2-7; no firm D call. The sequence derives from a human donor who had recovered from COVID-19. Sequenced material: peripheral blood, taken after recovery from COVID-19. The DNA for the CDR3 is TGTGCCAGTAGTATTTCCCCAAACGGGTACGAGCAGTACTTC. Translating gives CASSISPNGYEQYF.